This T cell receptor beta chain was sequenced for a study of blood T cell repertoires in COVID-19. Study-wide context: T cells, B-cell-depleted T cells, or PBMCs provided the cDNA or gDNA that served as material.

V gave up 5 bases and J gave up 5 bases, with 18 bases separating them. Per the germline V gene, CDR1 is MDHEN and CDR2 is SYDVKM. CDR3 size: 15 residues. Assay: immunoSEQ multiplex PCR; the TCRdb copy retains only in-frame clones and omits some. The repertoire has approximately 300,000 clones, roughly 90% of them found once; the top ten carry around a sixth. The rearrangement uses TRBV28 and TRBJ1-2; no clear D. Sequencing input: PBMCs or T cells enriched from blood (not recorded which). The clonotype comes from a woman aged 25 to 39 who had recovered from COVID-19. CDR3 in DNA: TGTGCCAGCAGTGGAACCGAGGGCGTGTGGTATGGCTACACCTTC. Its translation: CASSGTEGVWYGYTF.